This entry lists 24 T cell receptor beta chains sequenced from one sample in a study of T cell repertoires in cytomegalovirus infection. These receptors have no known antigen. TCRdb recomputed calls from the reads with MiXCR, one row per CDR3 protein. The table records tens of thousands of distinct CDR3 sequences, roughly 20% of them present only once. The source was CD8+ T cells from cultured PBMCs, collected from culture after CMV antigen stimulation. The receptor set was obtained from a human donor in good health (CMV status not recorded). Some clones in this sample may be carry-over from other donors' samples.

For this clonotype: At one boundary the junction diverges from the germline segment, which might be a read error. This chain joins TRBV4-1 and TRBJ2-7; D gene uncertain. This CDR3 is built from 14 residues. Germline V gene lookup returns CDR1 MGHRA and CDR2 YSYEKL. This CDR3 reads CASSQGRSSYEQYF. The CDR3 DNA reads TGTGCCAGCAGCCAAGGAAGGAGCTCCTACGAGCAGTACTTC.

The chain employs TRBV12-3 or TRBV12-4 and TRBJ2-7; D call uncertain. The V end was cut by 3 bases, the J end by 5 bases, with 17 bases between. There are 15 residues in the CDR3. In nucleotides, the CDR3 is TGTGCCAGCAGTTTTGTCGCCCCGTTAGGCGACGAGCAGTACTTC. Residues: CASSFVAPLGDEQYF.

This clonotype was counted only a few times. The chain uses TRBV7-3 and TRBJ1-6; D remains unclear. This CDR3 has 14 amino acids. Germline V gives CDR1 SGHTA, CDR2 FQGTGA. The V end lost 0 bases, the J end lost 9 bases, and 9 bases lay between the germline ends. CDR3 DNA: TGTGCCAGCAGCTTAACCCCGACACCTTCACCCCTCCACTTT. Protein: CASSLTPTPSPLHF.

The V gene is TRBV7-8, the J gene TRBJ1-1; D possibly corresponds to TRBD1 (5 bases). The CDR3 sequence is 17 residues long. Germline V gene data show CDR1 as SGHVS and CDR2 as FQNEAQ. V was clipped by 0 bases and J by 5 bases, with 19 bases between them. CDR3 loop: CASSLAVPPRARTEAFF. The CDR3 coding sequence is TGTGCCAGCAGCTTAGCGGTTCCCCCCAGGGCTAGGACTGAAGCTTTCTTT.

The chain combines TRBV28 with TRBJ2-7; TRBD2 is a possible D gene (6 bases). Trimming shortened V by 5 bases and J by 3 bases, and 11 bases separated the two germline ends. The CDR3 totals 13 residues. Germline CDR1 is MDHEN and CDR2 is SYDVKM. In nucleotides, the CDR3 is TGTGCCAGCAGTCTTTGGGGGGTCTACGAGCAGTACTTC. Translating it yields CASSLWGVYEQYF.

The table lists this clonotype with a few counts. V gene TRBV11-1 combines with J gene TRBJ2-1, with a weak D call TRBD2 (7 bases). From germline, CDR1 is SGHAT and CDR2 FQDESV (reference sequence). This CDR3 region has 15 residues. V was clipped by 5 bases and J by 8 bases, with 19 bases between them. CDR3 loop: CASSPRPGAGDEQFF. The DNA for the CDR3 is TGTGCCAGCAGCCCCCGACCGGGGGCGGGAGATGAGCAGTTCTTC.

This clonotype was seen a handful of times. V gene TRBV12-3 or TRBV12-4 combines with J gene TRBJ2-1; 10 nucleotides line up with TRBD2. This CDR3 contains 16 residues. V was pared by 7 bases and J by 7 bases, with 13 bases of the junction left unmatched. CDR3 nucleotides: TGTGCCAGCACCCCGACCCCCGGGACTAGCGTGAATGAGCAGTTCTTC. The encoded protein is CASTPTPGTSVNEQFF.

This clonotype has only a few counts. This chain joins TRBV6-2 or TRBV6-3 and TRBJ2-1; weak D call: TRBD2 (7 bases). Germline loops: CDR1 MNHEY, CDR2 SVGEGT. This CDR3 has 15 amino acids. V lost 0 bases, J lost 9 bases, and 15 bases lay in between. DNA for the CDR3: TGTGCCAGCAGTTACTCGATCCGGGGGGCCGGTGAGCAGTTCTTC. Protein: CASSYSIRGAGEQFF.

This clonotype was picked up a small number of times. V gene TRBV7-6 combines with J gene TRBJ2-7; D not certain. The CDR3 has 13 residues. Germline CDR1 reads SGHVS; CDR2 reads FNYEAQ. Trimming left V 3 bases short and J 6 bases short, with 12 bases between. For the CDR3, the DNA is TGTGCCAGCAGCTTGGGCAAGTGGACCGAGCAGTACTTC. Residues: CASSLGKWTEQYF.

As for this clonotype: A much larger clone differs from this one at a single base, so this may be a read error. The rearrangement uses TRBV7-2 and TRBJ1-2; 7 bases agree with TRBD1. The CDR3 is 13 amino acids. V trimming: 2 bases; J trimming: 4 bases; junction bases outside the gene matches: 1. The germline V gene has CDR1 SGHTA and CDR2 FQGNSA. The CDR3 here is CASSLRQGYGYTF. CDR3 bases: TGTGCCAGCAGCTTACGACAGGGCTATGGCTACACCTTC. Full variable domain (outside the CDR3, taken from reference TRBV7-2 and TRBJ1-2): GAGVSQSPSNKVTEKGKDVELRCDPISGHTALYWYRQSLGQGLEFLIYFQGNSAPDKSGLPSDRFSAERTGGSVSTLTIQRTQQEDSAVYLCASSLRQGYGYTFGSGTRLTVV.

This clonotype was counted a few times. V gene TRBV5-4 combines with J gene TRBJ2-2; D is unresolved. The CDR3 length is 13 residues. Per germline, CDR1 SGHNT and CDR2 YYREEE (reference sequence). The germline V and J ends were trimmed by 0 bases and 6 bases, with 6 bases remaining between them. The CDR3 DNA reads TGTGCCAGCAGCTTGGATGGGGCCGGGGAGCTGTTTTTT. It codes for CASSLDGAGELFF.

There are a few counts of this clonotype. For the CDR3, the DNA is TGTGCCAGCAGCTTAAGGGCAGGGGGCAGCCCCTCCTACGAGCAGTACTTC. Its translation: CASSLRAGGSPSYEQYF. The J gene is TRBJ2-7, the V gene TRBV7-6; TRBD1 matches at 8 bases. Losses at the gene ends were 2 bases for V and 0 bases for J; bases not matched to a gene: 9. There are 17 residues in the CDR3. The germline V gene has CDR1 SGHVS and CDR2 FNYEAQ.

V is TRBV6-6 and J is TRBJ2-5, with D perhaps TRBD2 (6 bases). Germline assignment: CDR1 MNHNY and CDR2 SVGAGI (reference sequence). CDR3 size: 16 residues. V was cut by 7 bases and J by 7 bases, with 25 bases left in between. CDR3 protein: CASTQRVAEPFGTQYF. CDR3 in DNA: TGTGCCAGCACCCAACGAGTAGCGGAGCCCTTTGGGACCCAGTACTTC.

The rearrangement links TRBV7-6 to TRBJ2-3, with unresolved D. CDR3 length: 12 residues. Germline V gene sequence: CDR1 SGHVS, CDR2 FNYEAQ. V was pared by 6 bases and J by 7 bases, with 11 bases between. The CDR3 DNA sequence: TGTGCCAGCAGACACCAAGGGAATACGCAGTATTTT. Protein: CASRHQGNTQYF.

V is TRBV7-9 and J is TRBJ2-1; 10 bases map to TRBD2. CDR1 and CDR2 (germline): SEHNR, FQNEAQ (reference sequence). The CDR3 is made up of 16 amino acids. The trim removed 5 bases at V and 5 bases at J, leaving 9 bases unmatched. CDR3 in amino acids: CASSPGTSDDDNEQFF. The CDR3 nucleotides are TGTGCCAGCAGCCCTGGGACTAGCGACGACGACAATGAGCAGTTCTTC.

The V and J genes are TRBV24-1 and TRBJ2-5; tentatively, D is TRBD1 (5 bases). Germline V gene data show CDR1 as KGHDR and CDR2 as SFDVKD. The CDR3 covers 14 residues. V lost 4 bases to trimming and J lost 2 bases, with 10 bases between them. CDR3 protein: CATSERQRQETQYF. CDR3 bases: TGTGCCACCAGTGAGAGACAGAGACAAGAGACCCAGTACTTC.

This clonotype came up a few times. V is TRBV10-2 and J is TRBJ1-4, with D perhaps matching TRBD1 (5 bases). CDR1 is WSHSY and CDR2 is SAAADI in the germline V gene. Trimming shortened V by 6 bases and J by 11 bases, and 10 bases separated the two germline ends. The CDR3 loop spans 11 amino acids. Here the CDR3 reads CASRGDSKLFF. In nucleotides, the CDR3 is TGCGCCAGCAGAGGGGACTCCAAACTGTTTTTT.

The sample holds many counts of this clonotype. This chain uses TRBV12-3 or TRBV12-4 with TRBJ2-7; D is undetermined. With 5 bases removed from V and 4 bases from J, the gap between germline ends came to 6 bases. This CDR3 comprises 11 residues. The CDR3 coding sequence is TGTGCCAGCAGTGGGAAATACGAGCAGTACTTC. This gives the protein CASSGKYEQYF.

V usage is TRBV18 and J usage is TRBJ2-1, with D perhaps matching TRBD1 (6 bases). CDR3 length equals 14 residues. V gave up 6 bases and J gave up 4 bases, with 13 bases separating them. Germline V gene sequence: CDR1 KGHSH, CDR2 LQKENI. The CDR3 DNA reads TGTGCCAGCTCGTCGACAGGTTATTACAATGAGCAGTTCTTC. It translates to CASSSTGYYNEQFF.

This chain connects TRBV5-4 to TRBJ2-7, with D possibly TRBD1 on 6 matching bases. This CDR3 has 15 residues. Trimming stripped 1 base from V and 1 base from J, with 12 bases between. Germline V gene lookup returns CDR1 SGHNT and CDR2 YYREEE (reference sequence). The CDR3 DNA reads TGTGCCAGCAGCTTGTCGGGACATGGGTCCTACGAGCAGTACTTC. It codes for CASSLSGHGSYEQYF.

In this sample, this clonotype turned up a few times. This chain connects TRBV6-2 or TRBV6-3 to TRBJ1-5; D is uncertain. The germline V gene has CDR1 MNHEY and CDR2 SVGEGT. The CDR3 contains 15 residues. V was cut by 7 bases and J by 0 bases, with 13 bases left in between. The CDR3 coding sequence is TGTGCCAGCAATGAGAGGGCATATAGCAATCAGCCCCAGCATTTT. This translates into CASNERAYSNQPQHF.

The chain is built from TRBV7-8 and TRBJ2-2; 10 bases are a match to TRBD2. With 4 bases clipped from V and 0 bases from J, the junction kept 8 bases outside the gene matches. Germline V gives CDR1 SGHVS, CDR2 FQNEAQ. The CDR3 is 18 residues long. In DNA, the CDR3 is TGTGCCAGCAGCTGGGACGAGCGGGAGGGCTCGAACACCGGGGAGCTGTTTTTT. As protein: CASSWDEREGSNTGELFF.

This clonotype occurred a few times. J is TRBJ2-7 and V is TRBV7-2, with 9 bases identical to TRBD1. The CDR3 has 15 residues. The V and J ends lost 5 bases and 3 bases, in that order; junction bases with no gene match: 8. The germline CDR1 and CDR2 sequences are SGHTA and FQGNSA. The CDR3 reads CASSGTGTGNYEQYF. CDR3 DNA sequence: TGTGCCAGCAGCGGCACTGGGACAGGGAACTACGAGCAGTACTTC.

The chain joins TRBV12-3 or TRBV12-4 to TRBJ1-4; 7 nucleotides agree with TRBD1. This CDR3 is built from 15 residues. The V segment lost 5 bases and the J segment 8 bases; nucleotides outside the gene matches: 11. The CDR3 region is CASSERQGPGEKLFF. The CDR3 region has the DNA TGTGCCAGCAGTGAGCGACAGGGACCGGGCGAAAAACTGTTTTTT.